One and the same sample provided the 5 T cell receptor beta chains below, sequenced in a study of blood T cell repertoires in COVID-19. Sequenced by immunoSEQ multiplex PCR; TCRdb stores in-frame clones only, minus some. Of roughly 52,000 clones listed, around 85% are singletons. The sequenced material came from peripheral blood. Receptors were obtained from a human donor in a cohort sampled during active COVID-19.

The chain couples TRBV9 to TRBJ2-2; D remains ambiguous. From germline, CDR1 is SGDLS and CDR2 YYNGEE. The V and J ends lost 0 bases and 8 bases respectively, with 5 bases between them. The CDR3 extends over 12 amino acids. CDR3 nucleotide sequence: TGTGCCAGCAGCGTAGCAGTGGGGGAGCTGTTTTTT. As protein: CASSVAVGELFF.

V and J are TRBV7-6 and TRBJ2-7; 7 nucleotides match TRBD1. This CDR3 comprises 12 residues. The germline V gene has CDR1 SGHVS and CDR2 FNYEAQ. The V gene end was trimmed by 5 bases and the J gene end by 7 bases; junction bases not matched to a gene: 5. CDR3 DNA: TGTGCCAGCAGCGCGACAGGGTGGGAGCAGTACTTC. It specifies CASSATGWEQYF.

The chain uses TRBV19 and TRBJ1-2; D might be TRBD1 (6 bases). The CDR3 loop spans 13 amino acids. Trimming took 5 bases from V and 2 from J, leaving 9 bases between them. CDR1 LNHDA and CDR2 SQIVND come from the germline V gene (reference sequence). CDR3 region: CASSDTGNYGYTF. As DNA, the CDR3 is TGTGCCAGTAGTGACACAGGGAACTATGGCTACACCTTC.

The chain uses TRBV28 and TRBJ2-5; D gene unclear. This CDR3 spans 13 amino acids. The V gene lost 7 bases and the J gene lost 5 bases, with 14 bases spanning the gap. Germline V gene data show CDR1 as MDHEN and CDR2 as SYDVKM. The CDR3, as DNA: TGTGCCAGCACCTCACCGGGTCCGGAGACCCAGTACTTC. It translates to CASTSPGPETQYF.

This clone was counted a few times. Here the CDR3 DNA reads TGTGCCAGCAGCTTAGGGACACTTAGCAATCAGCCCCAGCATTTT. Its translation: CASSLGTLSNQPQHF. The chain links TRBV5-8 to TRBJ1-5; the D gene is possibly TRBD1 (6 bases). Germline V gene sequence: CDR1 SGHTS, CDR2 YDEGEE. This CDR3 has 15 residues. V was shortened by 2 bases and J by 0 bases, with 9 bases between the two germline ends.